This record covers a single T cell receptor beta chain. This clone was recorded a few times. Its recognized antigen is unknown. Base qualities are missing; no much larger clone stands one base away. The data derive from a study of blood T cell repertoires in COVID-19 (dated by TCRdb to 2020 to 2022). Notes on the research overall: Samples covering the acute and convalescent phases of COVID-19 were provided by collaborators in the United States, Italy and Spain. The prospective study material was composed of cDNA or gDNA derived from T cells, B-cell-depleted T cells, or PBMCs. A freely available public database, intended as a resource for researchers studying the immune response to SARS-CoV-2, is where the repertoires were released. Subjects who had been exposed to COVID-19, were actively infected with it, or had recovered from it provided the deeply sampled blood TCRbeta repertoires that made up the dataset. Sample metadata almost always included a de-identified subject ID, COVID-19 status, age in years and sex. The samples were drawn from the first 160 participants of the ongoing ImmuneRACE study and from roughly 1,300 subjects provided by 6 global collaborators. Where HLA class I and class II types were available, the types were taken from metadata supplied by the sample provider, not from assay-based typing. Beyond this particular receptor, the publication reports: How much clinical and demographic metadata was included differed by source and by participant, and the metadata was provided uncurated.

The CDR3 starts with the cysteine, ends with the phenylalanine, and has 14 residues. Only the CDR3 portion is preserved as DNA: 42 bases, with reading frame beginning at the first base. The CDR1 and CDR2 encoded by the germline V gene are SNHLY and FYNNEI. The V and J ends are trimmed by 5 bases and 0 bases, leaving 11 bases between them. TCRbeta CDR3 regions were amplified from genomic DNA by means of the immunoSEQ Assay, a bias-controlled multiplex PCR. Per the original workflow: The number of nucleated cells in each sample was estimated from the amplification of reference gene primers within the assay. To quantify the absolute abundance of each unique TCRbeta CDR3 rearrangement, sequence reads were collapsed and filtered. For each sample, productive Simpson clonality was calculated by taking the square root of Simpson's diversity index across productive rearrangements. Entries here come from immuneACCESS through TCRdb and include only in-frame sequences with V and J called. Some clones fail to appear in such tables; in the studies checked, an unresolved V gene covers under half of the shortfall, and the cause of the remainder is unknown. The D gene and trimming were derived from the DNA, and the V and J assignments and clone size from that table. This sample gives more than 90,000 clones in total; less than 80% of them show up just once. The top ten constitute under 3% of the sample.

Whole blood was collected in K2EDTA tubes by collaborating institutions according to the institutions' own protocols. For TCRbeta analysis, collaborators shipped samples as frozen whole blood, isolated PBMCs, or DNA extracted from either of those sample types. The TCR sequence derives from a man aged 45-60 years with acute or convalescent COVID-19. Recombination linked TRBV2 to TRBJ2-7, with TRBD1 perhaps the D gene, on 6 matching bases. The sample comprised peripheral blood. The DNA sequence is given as TGTGCCAGCAGTTTTTACAGGGACTCCTACGAGCAGTACTTC. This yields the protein CASSFYRDSYEQYF.